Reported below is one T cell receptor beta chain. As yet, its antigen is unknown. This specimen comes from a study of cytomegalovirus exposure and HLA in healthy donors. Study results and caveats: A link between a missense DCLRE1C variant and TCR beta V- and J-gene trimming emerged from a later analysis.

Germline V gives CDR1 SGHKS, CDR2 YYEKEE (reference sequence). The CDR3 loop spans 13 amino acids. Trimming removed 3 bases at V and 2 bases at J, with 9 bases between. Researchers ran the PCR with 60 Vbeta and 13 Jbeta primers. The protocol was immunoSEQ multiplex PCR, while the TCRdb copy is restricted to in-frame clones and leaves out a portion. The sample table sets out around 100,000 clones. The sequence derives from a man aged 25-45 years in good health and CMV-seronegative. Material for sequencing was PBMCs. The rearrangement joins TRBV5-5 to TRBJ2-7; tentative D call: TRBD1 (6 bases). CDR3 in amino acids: CASSWDTPYEQYF. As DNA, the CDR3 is TGTGCCAGCAGCTGGGACACACCCTACGAGCAGTACTTC.